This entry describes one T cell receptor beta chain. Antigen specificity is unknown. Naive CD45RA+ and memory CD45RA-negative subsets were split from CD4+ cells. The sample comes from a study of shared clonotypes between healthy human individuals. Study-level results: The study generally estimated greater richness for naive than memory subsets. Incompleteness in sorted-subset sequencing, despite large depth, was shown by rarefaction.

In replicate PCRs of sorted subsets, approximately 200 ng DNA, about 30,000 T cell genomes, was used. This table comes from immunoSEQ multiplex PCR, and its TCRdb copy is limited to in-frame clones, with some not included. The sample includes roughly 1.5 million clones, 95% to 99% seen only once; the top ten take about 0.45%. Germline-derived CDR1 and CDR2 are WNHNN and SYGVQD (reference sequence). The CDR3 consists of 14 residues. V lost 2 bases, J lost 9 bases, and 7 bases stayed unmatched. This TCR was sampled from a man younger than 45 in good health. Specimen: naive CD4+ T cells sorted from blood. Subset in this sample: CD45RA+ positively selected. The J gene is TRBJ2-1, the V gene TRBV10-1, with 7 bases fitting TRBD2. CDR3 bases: TGCGCCAGCAGTGAGATGCGGGAGAGGGGTGAGCAGTTCTTC. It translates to CASSEMRERGEQFF.